This TCR beta chain was obtained from a study of shared T cell receptors in the human thymus. Data came from immunoSEQ multiplex PCR; TCRdb stores just in-frame clones and leaves some out. The table lists 720,000 or so clones, 70% to 90% of them singletons, with more than 0.008% in the top ten. V was pared by 6 bases and J by 1 base, with 8 bases of the junction left unmatched. The germline V gene encodes CDR1 SEHNR and CDR2 FQNEAQ (reference sequence). This CDR3 has 16 amino acids. A further study also used this sample, focusing on human thymus T cells. According to that study: Resections from corrective heart surgery supplied the thymus tissue.

The receptor was isolated from a girl less than two years old with a congenital heart defect. This chain links TRBV7-9 with TRBJ2-3; 9 bases match TRBD2. Input material: thymocytes. This chain's CDR3 is CASSTNSGGCTDTQYF. Here the CDR3 DNA reads TGTGCCAGCAGTACTAATAGCGGGGGCTGCACAGATACGCAGTATTTT. The full variable domain, completed using reference TRBV7-9 and TRBJ2-3, is DTGVSQNPRHKITKRGQNVTFRCDPISEHNRLYWYRQTLGQGPEFLTYFQNEAQLEKSRLLSDRFSAERPKGSFSTLEIQRTEQGDSAMYLCASSTNSGGCTDTQYFGPGTRLTVL.